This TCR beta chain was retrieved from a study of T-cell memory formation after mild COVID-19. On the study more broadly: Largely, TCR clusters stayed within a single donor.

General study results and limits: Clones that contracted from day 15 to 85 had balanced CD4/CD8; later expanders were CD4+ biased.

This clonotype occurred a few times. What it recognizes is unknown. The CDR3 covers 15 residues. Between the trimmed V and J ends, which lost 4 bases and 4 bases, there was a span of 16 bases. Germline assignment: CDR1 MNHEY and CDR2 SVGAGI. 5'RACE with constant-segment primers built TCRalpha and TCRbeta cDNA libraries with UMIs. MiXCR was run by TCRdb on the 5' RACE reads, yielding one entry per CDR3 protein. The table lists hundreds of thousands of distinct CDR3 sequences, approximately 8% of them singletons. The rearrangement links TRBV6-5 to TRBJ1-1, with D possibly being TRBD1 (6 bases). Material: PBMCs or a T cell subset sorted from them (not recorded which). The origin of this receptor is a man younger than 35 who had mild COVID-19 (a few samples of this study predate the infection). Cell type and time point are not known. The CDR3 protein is CASSSQGPLVTEAFF. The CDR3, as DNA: TGTGCCAGCAGTTCACAGGGCCCCCTGGTCACTGAAGCTTTCTTT.